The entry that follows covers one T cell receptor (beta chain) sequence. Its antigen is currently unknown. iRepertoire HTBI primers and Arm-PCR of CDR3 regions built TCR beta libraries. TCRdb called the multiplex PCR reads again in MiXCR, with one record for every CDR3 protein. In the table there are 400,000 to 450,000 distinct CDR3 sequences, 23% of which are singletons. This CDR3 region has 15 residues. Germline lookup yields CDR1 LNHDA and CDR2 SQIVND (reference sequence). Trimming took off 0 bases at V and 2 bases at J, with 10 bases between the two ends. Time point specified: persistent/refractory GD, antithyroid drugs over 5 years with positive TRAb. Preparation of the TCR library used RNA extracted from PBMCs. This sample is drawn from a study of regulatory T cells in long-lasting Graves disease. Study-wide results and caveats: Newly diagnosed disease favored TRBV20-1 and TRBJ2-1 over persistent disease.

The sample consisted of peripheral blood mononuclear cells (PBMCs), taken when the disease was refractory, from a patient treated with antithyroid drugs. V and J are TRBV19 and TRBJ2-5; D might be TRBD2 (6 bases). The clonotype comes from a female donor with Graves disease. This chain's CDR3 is CASSIEAGRQETQYF. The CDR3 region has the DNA TGTGCCAGTAGTATAGAGGCGGGGAGACAAGAGACCCAGTACTTC.